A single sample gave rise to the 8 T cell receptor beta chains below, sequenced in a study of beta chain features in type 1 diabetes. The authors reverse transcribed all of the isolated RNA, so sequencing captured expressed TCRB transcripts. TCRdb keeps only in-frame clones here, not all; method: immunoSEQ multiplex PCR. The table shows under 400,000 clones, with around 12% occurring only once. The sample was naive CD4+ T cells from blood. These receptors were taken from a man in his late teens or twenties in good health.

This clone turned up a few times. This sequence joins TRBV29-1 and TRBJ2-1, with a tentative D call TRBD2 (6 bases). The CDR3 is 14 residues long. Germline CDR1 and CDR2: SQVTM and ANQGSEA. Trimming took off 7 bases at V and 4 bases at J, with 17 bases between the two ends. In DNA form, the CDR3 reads TGCAGCGGGGAGTCAGGAGGGAGGTACAATGAGCAGTTCTTC. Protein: CSGESGGRYNEQFF.

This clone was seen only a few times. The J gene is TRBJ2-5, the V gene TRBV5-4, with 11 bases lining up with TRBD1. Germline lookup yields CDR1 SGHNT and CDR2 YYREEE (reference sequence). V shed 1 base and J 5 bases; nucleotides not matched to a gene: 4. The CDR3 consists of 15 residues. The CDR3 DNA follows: TGTGCCAGCAGCTTGTTCGGGACAGGGGGTGAGACCCAGTACTTC. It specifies CASSLFGTGGETQYF.

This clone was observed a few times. CDR3 in amino acids: CASRDRAYEQYF. CDR3 nucleotide sequence: TGTGCCAGCCGGGACAGGGCTTACGAGCAGTACTTC. J is TRBJ2-7 and V is TRBV19, with TRBD1 matching 9 bases. Germline V CDR1 and CDR2: LNHDA, SQIVND (reference sequence). V was clipped by 9 bases and J by 4 bases; unmatched bases: 4. The CDR3 extends over 12 amino acids.

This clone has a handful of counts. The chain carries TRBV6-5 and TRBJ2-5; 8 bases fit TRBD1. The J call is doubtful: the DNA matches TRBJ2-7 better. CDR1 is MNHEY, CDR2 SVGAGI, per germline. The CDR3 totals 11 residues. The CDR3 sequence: CASRTGVEQYF. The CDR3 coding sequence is TGTGCCAGCAGGACAGGGGTCGAGCAGTACTTC.

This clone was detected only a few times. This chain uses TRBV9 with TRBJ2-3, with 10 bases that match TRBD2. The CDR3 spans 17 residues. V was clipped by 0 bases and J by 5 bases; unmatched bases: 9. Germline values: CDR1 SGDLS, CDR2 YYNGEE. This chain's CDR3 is CASSVVAKRGGRDTQYF. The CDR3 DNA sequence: TGTGCCAGCAGCGTAGTGGCGAAGCGGGGGGGCCGAGATACGCAGTATTTT.

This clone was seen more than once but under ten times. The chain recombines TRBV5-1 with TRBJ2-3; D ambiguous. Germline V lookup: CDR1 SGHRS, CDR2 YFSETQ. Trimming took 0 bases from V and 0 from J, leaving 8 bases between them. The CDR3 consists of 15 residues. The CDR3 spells CASSLVGPSTDTQYF. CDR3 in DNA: TGCGCCAGCAGCTTGGTTGGCCCTAGCACAGATACGCAGTATTTT.

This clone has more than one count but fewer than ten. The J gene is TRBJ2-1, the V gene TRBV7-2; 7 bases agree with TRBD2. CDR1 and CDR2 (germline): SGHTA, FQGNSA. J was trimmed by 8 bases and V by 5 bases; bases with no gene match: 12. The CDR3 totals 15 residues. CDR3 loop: CASSHGGGGSDEQFF. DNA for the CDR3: TGTGCCAGCAGCCATGGGGGTGGCGGGAGCGATGAGCAGTTCTTC.

The CDR3 is CASCSYRATEAFF. The CDR3 DNA sequence: TGTGCCAGCTGTTCATACAGGGCCACTGAAGCTTTCTTT. The genes are TRBV25-1 and TRBJ1-1, with D possibly TRBD1 on 6 matching bases. Germline V gene sequence: CDR1 MGHDK, CDR2 SYGVNS. V gave up 8 bases and J gave up 4 bases, with 14 bases separating them. The CDR3 consists of 13 residues. Full variable domain (remainder filled in from reference TRBV25-1 and TRBJ1-1): EADIYQTPRYLVIGTGKKITLECSQTMGHDKMYWYQQDPGMELHLIHYSYGVNSTEKGDLSSESTVSRIRTEHFPLTLESARPSHTSQYLCASCSYRATEAFFGQGTRLTVV.